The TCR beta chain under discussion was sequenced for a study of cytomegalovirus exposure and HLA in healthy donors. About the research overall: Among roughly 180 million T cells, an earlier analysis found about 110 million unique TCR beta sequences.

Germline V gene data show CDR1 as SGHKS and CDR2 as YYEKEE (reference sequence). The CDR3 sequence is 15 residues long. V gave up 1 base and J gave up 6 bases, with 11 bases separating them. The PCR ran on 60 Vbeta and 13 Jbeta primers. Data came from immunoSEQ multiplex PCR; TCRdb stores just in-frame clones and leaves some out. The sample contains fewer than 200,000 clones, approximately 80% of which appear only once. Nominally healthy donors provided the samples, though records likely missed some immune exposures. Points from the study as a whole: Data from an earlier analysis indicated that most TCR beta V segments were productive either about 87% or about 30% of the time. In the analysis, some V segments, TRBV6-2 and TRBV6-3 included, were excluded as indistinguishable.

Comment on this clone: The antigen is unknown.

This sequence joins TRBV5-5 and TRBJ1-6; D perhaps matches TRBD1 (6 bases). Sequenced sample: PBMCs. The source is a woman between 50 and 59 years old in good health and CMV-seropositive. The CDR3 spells CASSLQQGLNSPLHF. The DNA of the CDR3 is TGTGCCAGCAGCTTGCAGCAGGGGCTTAATTCACCCCTCCACTTT.